What follows describes a single TCR beta chain. Antigen unknown. This sample was included in a study of vaccination and CD4 T cells after COVID-19. Described treatment: roughly 11-day PBMC culture with coronavirus spike peptide pools or control peptides (ViraFEST assay). Investigators obtained the unexposed donor's CD4+ T cells before the COVID-19 pandemic (2011-2018). Cultured CD4+ T cells had their DNA profiled by the Oncomine TCR Beta short-read assay. TCRdb independently ran MiXCR on the PCR reads; one entry per CDR3 protein. The table has about 2,200 distinct CDR3 sequences, around 18% seen once. The TCR comes from a human donor in good health. The specimen was CD4+ T cells from blood, cultured in vitro.

CDR3 protein: CASSGGGASFNTQYF. The DNA of the CDR3 is TGCGCCAGCAGCGGCGGGGGGGCAAGTTTTAATACGCAGTATTTT. The chain has TRBV4-3 and TRBJ2-3, with 9 bases fitting TRBD2. Germline V gene lookup returns CDR1 LGHNA and CDR2 YSLEER. V lost 5 bases to trimming and J lost 7 bases; unmatched junction nucleotides: 10. This CDR3 region has 15 residues.